This TCR beta chain was sequenced during a study of blood T cells in healthy people across ages. Every sample had a minimum of 6 million PBMCs isolated. With each sample, at least 5 micrograms of total RNA were extracted. The germline CDR1 and CDR2 sequences are MNHEY and SMNVEV (reference sequence). The V gene lost 3 bases and the J gene lost 4 bases, with 10 bases spanning the gap. This CDR3 contains 13 residues. This clonotype has more than one count but fewer than ten. It was with a sample-barcoded 5' primer and a J-beta primer mix that a second PCR of about 7 to 12 cycles was run. CDR3-containing paired-end reads numbering at least 2.5 million came from each sample. TCRdb recomputed calls from the 5' RACE reads with MiXCR, one row per CDR3 protein. This table has about 900,000 distinct CDR3 sequences, around 48% appearing once.

The chain couples TRBV27 to TRBJ2-7, with TRBD2 as a possible D gene (6 bases). The TCR comes from a man between 25 and 39 years old in good health. Sequences were obtained from blood. In DNA form, the CDR3 reads TGTGCCAGCAGTTTCCGTCGGGAGTACGAGCAGTACTTC. This codes for CASSFRREYEQYF.